The 4 T cell receptor beta chains below all came from one sample that was sequenced in a study of shared clonotypes between healthy human individuals. The method was immunoSEQ multiplex PCR; TCRdb's version includes in-frame clones alone and lacks a portion of them. The sample has 850,000 to 1,200,000 clones; 70% to 80% are singletons. Sequenced sample: memory CD4+ T cells sorted from blood. Indicated subset: CD45RA-negative fraction. The receptors were gathered from a man aged 18 to 35 in good health.

The chain uses TRBV27 and TRBJ2-7; a weak D match, TRBD2 (5 bases). CDR3 length: 13 residues. The V end lost 6 bases, the J end lost 4 bases, and 13 bases lay between the germline ends. Germline assignment: CDR1 MNHEY and CDR2 SMNVEV (reference sequence). Here the CDR3 DNA reads TGTGCCAGCAGCCGGGGTCCGGCTTACGAGCAGTACTTC. Translation: CASSRGPAYEQYF.

This clone was counted only a few times. The chain uses TRBV5-1 and TRBJ2-3, with 9 bases aligning to TRBD2. Looked up from germline, CDR1 is SGHRS and CDR2 is YFSETQ. The V and J ends lost 4 bases and 3 bases, in that order; junction bases with no gene match: 9. CDR3 length: 16 amino acids. This chain's CDR3 is CASSDPAGGGTDTQYF. In DNA, the CDR3 is TGCGCCAGCAGCGATCCAGCGGGGGGAGGGACAGATACGCAGTATTTT.

A few counts support this clone. V and J are TRBV14 and TRBJ1-5; 7 positions match TRBD1. Unmatched junction bases numbered 12, after V lost 8 bases and J lost 2 bases. This CDR3 is 16 amino acids long. Germline CDR1 reads SGHDN; CDR2 reads FVKESK. The CDR3 loop reads CASPAPTGHGNQPQHF. CDR3 bases: TGTGCCAGCCCAGCCCCGACAGGGCATGGCAATCAGCCCCAGCATTTT.

The chain's CDR3 is CASSDGQGGEKLFF. Here the CDR3 DNA reads TGCGCCAGCAGCGATGGACAGGGTGGTGAAAAACTGTTTTTT. J is TRBJ1-4 and V is TRBV5-1, with TRBD1 matching 8 bases. This CDR3 is 14 amino acids long. The trim removed 4 bases at V and 7 bases at J, leaving 6 bases unmatched. CDR1 is SGHRS, CDR2 YFSETQ, per germline.